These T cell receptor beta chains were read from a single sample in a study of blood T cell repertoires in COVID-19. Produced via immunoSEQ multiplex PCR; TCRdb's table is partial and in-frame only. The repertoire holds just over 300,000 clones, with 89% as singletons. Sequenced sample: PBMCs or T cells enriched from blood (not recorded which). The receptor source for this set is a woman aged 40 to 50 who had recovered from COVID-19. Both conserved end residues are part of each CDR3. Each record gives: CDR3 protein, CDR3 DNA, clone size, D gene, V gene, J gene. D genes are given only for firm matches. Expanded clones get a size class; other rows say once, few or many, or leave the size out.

CASSLGQNTEAFF	TGTGCCAGCAGCTTAGGGCAGAACACTGAAGCTTTCTTT	-	-	TRBV11-2	TRBJ1-1
CATSGGKNIQYF	TGTGCCACTTCGGGTGGAAAAAACATTCAGTACTTC	-	-	TRBV15	TRBJ2-4
CSVEGHRDRDYNEQFF	TGCAGCGTTGAAGGTCACCGGGACAGAGACTACAATGAGCAGTTCTTC	-	TRBD1	TRBV29-1	TRBJ2-1
CASSPKAGAGELFF	TGTGCCAGCAGCCCCAAAGCGGGGGCCGGGGAGCTGTTTTTT	-	TRBD2	TRBV7-8	TRBJ2-2
CASSQGRINEKLFF	TGTGCCAGCAGCCAAGGCAGAATCAATGAAAAACTGTTTTTT	-	-	TRBV3-1/TRBV3-2	TRBJ1-4
CASSEPVNANTGELFF	TGTGCCAGCAGTGAGCCGGTGAATGCGAACACCGGGGAGCTGTTTTTT	-	-	TRBV28	TRBJ2-2
CASSLGAGLYGYTF	TGTGCCAGCAGTTTAGGGGCGGGGCTCTATGGCTACACCTTC	-	-	TRBV27	TRBJ1-2
CASSRTGEGGELFF	TGTGCCAGCTCTCGGACAGGGGAGGGCGGGGAGCTGTTTTTT	-	TRBD1	TRBV28	TRBJ2-2
CASSYKGLILYEQYF	TGTGCCAGCAGTTACAAGGGACTAATCCTCTACGAGCAGTACTTC	-	TRBD2	TRBV6-5	TRBJ2-7
CASSWTGVRYEQYF	TGTGCCAGCAGTTGGACAGGGGTTCGCTACGAGCAGTACTTC	-	TRBD1	TRBV27	TRBJ2-7
CASRGSSFYYGYTF	TGCGCCAGCAGGGGGAGCAGCTTCTACTATGGCTACACCTTC	-	-	TRBV5-1	TRBJ1-2
CSASTGSYNEQFF	TGCAGTGCTAGTACGGGTTCCTACAATGAGCAGTTCTTC	-	-	TRBV20-1	TRBJ2-1
CASGTGNYGNTIYF	TGTGCCAGTGGCACAGGGAATTACGGAAACACCATATATTTT	-	-	TRBV19	TRBJ1-3
CASSLDLAGGNEQFF	TGTGCCAGCAGCTTAGATCTGGCGGGGGGCAATGAGCAGTTCTTC	-	TRBD2	TRBV7-2	TRBJ2-1
CASSQDTGGNTGELFF	TGCGCCAGCAGCCAAGATACGGGGGGGAACACCGGGGAGCTGTTTTTT	-	TRBD2	TRBV4-3	TRBJ2-2
CASKHRGGVEAFF	TGTGCCAGCAAGCACAGGGGGGGAGTTGAAGCTTTCTTT	-	TRBD1	TRBV27	TRBJ1-1
CASSQEGKTSGGTDTQYF	TGCGCCAGCAGCCAAGAAGGGAAGACTAGCGGGGGGACAGATACGCAGTATTTT	-	TRBD2	TRBV4-1	TRBJ2-3
CASSQDRVLPGELFF	TGCGCCAGCAGCCAAGATCGAGTCCTTCCCGGGGAGCTGTTTTTT	-	-	TRBV4-3	TRBJ2-2
CSGRALNTEAFF	TGCAGCGGGAGGGCCTTGAACACTGAAGCTTTCTTT	-	-	TRBV29-1	TRBJ1-1
CATSDSSRPGETQYF	TGTGCCACCAGTGACTCTAGCCGTCCGGGGGAGACCCAGTACTTC	-	-	TRBV24-1	TRBJ2-5
CASSLNRGPGADTQYF	TGTGCCAGCAGCTTAAATAGGGGCCCGGGAGCAGATACGCAGTATTTT	-	-	TRBV13	TRBJ2-3
CASSLGGADTQYF	TGTGCCAGCAGCTTAGGAGGGGCAGATACGCAGTATTTT	-	-	TRBV7-3	TRBJ2-3
CASTPLTGEQFF	TGTGCCAGTACCCCATTAACCGGGGAGCAGTTCTTC	-	-	TRBV19	TRBJ2-1
CASRLDRGRLYEQYF	TGTGCCAGCAGGCTCGACAGGGGGAGATTGTACGAGCAGTACTTC	once	TRBD1	TRBV7-2	TRBJ2-7
CASRQGQNSPLHF	TGTGCCAGCAGGCAGGGGCAAAATTCACCCCTCCACTTT	-	-	TRBV6-5	TRBJ1-6
CASSLIGMGPGQGSGYTF	TGTGCCAGCAGCTTAATCGGGATGGGACCTGGACAGGGCTCTGGCTACACCTTC	once	TRBD1	TRBV7-6	TRBJ1-2